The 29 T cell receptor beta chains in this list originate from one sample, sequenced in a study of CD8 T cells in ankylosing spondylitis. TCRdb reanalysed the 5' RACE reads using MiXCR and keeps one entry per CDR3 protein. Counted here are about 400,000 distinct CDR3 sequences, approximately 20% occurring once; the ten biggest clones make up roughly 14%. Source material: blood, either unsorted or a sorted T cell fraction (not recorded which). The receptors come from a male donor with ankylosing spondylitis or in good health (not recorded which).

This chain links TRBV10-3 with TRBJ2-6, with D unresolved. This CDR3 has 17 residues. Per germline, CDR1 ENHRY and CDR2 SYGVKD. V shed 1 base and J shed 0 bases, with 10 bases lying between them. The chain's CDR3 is CAISEWTVNSGANVLTF. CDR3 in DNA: TGTGCCATCAGTGAGTGGACGGTGAACTCTGGGGCCAACGTCCTGACTTTC.

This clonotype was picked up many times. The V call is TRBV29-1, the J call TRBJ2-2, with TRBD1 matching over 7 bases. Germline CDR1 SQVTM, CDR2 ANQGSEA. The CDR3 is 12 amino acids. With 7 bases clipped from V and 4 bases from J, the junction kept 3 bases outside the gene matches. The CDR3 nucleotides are TGCAGCGCTCGGGACAGCACCGGGGAGCTGTTTTTT. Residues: CSARDSTGELFF.

This chain's CDR3 is CAWSDYNEQFF. The DNA for the CDR3 is TGTGCCTGGAGTGACTACAATGAGCAGTTCTTC. V gene TRBV30 combines with J gene TRBJ2-1; D gene ambiguous. The germline gives CDR1 GTSNPN, CDR2 SVGIG (reference sequence). The CDR3 runs to 11 residues. Trimming removed 1 base at V and 3 bases at J, with 1 base between.

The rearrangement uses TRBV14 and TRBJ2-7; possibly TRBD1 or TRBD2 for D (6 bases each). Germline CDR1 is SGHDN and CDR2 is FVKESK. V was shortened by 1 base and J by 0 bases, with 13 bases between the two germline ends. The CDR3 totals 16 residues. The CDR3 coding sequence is TGTGCCAGCAGCCAAGTTGGGGGGCAGAGCTCCTACGAGCAGTACTTC. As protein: CASSQVGGQSSYEQYF.

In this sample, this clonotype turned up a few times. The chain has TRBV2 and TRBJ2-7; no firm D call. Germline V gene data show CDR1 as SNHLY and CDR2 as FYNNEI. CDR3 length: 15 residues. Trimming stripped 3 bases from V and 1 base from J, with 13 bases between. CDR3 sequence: CASSDHQELSYEQYF. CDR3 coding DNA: TGTGCCAGCAGTGACCATCAGGAGCTTTCCTACGAGCAGTACTTC.

The CDR3 sequence is CASSSAGTGFSNEQFF. The CDR3, as DNA: TGTGCCAGCAGTTCTGCTGGGACAGGGTTTAGCAATGAGCAGTTCTTC. The chain links TRBV27 to TRBJ2-1; the match to TRBD1 covers 9 bases. Trimming removed 4 bases from V and 6 bases from J; junction bases left unmatched: 10. Germline V gene data show CDR1 as MNHEY and CDR2 as SMNVEV (reference sequence). CDR3 size: 16 residues.

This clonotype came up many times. CDR3 in DNA: TGTGCCAGCAGTTTCGAGGGCAATGAGCAGTTCTTC. It encodes CASSFEGNEQFF. This chain joins TRBV12-3 or TRBV12-4 and TRBJ2-1, with TRBD2 as a possible D gene (5 bases). With 3 bases removed from V and 6 bases from J, the gap between germline ends came to 6 bases. This CDR3 spans 12 amino acids.

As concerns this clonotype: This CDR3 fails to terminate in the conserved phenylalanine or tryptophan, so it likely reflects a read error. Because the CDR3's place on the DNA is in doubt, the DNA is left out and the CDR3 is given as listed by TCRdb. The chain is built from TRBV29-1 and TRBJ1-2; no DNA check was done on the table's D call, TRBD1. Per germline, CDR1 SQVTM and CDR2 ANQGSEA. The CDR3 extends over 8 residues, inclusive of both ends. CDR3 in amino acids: CSVGRQGI.

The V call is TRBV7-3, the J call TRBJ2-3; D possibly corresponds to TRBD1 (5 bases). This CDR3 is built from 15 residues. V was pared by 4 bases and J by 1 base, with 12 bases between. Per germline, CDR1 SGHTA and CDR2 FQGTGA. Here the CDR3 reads CASSSDSFGTDTQYF. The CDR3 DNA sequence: TGTGCCAGCAGCTCCGACAGCTTTGGCACAGATACGCAGTATTTT. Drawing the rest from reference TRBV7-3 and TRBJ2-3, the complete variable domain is GAGVSQTPSNKVTEKGKYVELRCDPISGHTALYWYRQSLGQGPEFLIYFQGTGAADDSGLPNDRFFAVRPEGSVSTLKIQRTERGDSAVYLCASSSDSFGTDTQYFGPGTRLTVL.

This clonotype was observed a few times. The CDR3 here is CASSLTSATEAFF. As DNA, the CDR3 is TGTGCCAGCAGCTTAACGTCGGCGACGGAAGCTTTCTTT. The genes are TRBV7-9 and TRBJ1-1, with unresolved D. The CDR3 length is 13 residues. Deletions cut 2 bases from V and 8 bases from J, with 12 bases between. The germline V gene encodes CDR1 SEHNR and CDR2 FQNEAQ (reference sequence).

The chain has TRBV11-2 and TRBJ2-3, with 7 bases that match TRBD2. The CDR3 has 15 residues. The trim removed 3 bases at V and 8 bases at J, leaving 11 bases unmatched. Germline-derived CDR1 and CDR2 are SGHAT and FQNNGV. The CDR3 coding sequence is TGTGCCAGCAGCTTTGGAGGGACTACCCAAGGTACGCAGTATTTT. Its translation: CASSFGGTTQGTQYF.

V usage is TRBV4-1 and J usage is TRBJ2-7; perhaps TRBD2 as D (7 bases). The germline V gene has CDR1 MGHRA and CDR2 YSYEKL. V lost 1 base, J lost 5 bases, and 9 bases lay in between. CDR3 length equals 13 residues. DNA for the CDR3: TGCGCCAGCAGCCAAGGAGGGGGGGACGAGCAGTACTTC. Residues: CASSQGGGDEQYF.

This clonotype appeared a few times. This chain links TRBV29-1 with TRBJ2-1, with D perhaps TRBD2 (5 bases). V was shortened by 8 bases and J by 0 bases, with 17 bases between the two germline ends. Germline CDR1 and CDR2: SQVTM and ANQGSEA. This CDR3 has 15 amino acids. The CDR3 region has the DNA TGCAGCCCGATACTCGCTGGGAGCTCCTACAATGAGCAGTTCTTC. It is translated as CSPILAGSSYNEQFF.

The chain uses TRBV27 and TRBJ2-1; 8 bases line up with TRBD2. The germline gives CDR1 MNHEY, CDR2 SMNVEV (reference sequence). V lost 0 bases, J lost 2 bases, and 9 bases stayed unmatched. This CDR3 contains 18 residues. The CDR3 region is CASSLSSGGLGPYNEQFF. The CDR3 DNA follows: TGTGCCAGCAGTTTATCCTCGGGGGGACTAGGTCCCTACAATGAGCAGTTCTTC.

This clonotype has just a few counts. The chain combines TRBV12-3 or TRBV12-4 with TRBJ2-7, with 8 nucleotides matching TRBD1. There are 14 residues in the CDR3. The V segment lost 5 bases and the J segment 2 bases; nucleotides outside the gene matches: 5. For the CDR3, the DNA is TGTGCCAGCAGTATACAGGGGGGAGCCTACGAGCAGTACTTC. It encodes CASSIQGGAYEQYF.

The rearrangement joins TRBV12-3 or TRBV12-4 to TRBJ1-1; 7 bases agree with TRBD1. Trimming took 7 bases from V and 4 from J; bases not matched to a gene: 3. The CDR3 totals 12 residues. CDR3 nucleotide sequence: TGTGCCAGCACAGGGGGATTCACTGAAGCTTTCTTT. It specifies CASTGGFTEAFF.

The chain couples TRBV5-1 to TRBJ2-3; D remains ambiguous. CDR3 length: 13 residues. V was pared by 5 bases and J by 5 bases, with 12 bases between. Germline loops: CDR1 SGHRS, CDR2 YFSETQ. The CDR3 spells CASRAMVEDTQYF. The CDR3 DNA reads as TGCGCCAGCAGGGCAATGGTTGAAGATACGCAGTATTTT.

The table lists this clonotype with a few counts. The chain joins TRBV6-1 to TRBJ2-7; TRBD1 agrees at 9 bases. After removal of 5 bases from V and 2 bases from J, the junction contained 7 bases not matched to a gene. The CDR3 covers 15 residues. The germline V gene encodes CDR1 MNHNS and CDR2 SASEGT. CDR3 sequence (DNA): TGTGCCAGCAGTCTTCGGACAGGGGAAGCCTACGAGCAGTACTTC. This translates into CASSLRTGEAYEQYF.

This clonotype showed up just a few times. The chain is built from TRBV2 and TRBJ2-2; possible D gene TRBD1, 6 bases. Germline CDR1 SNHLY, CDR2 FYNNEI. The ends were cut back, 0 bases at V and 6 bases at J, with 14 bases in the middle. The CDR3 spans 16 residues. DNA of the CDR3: TGTGCCAGCAGTGAAGCGGGGGCGATCGGAGCCGGGGAGCTGTTTTTT. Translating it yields CASSEAGAIGAGELFF.

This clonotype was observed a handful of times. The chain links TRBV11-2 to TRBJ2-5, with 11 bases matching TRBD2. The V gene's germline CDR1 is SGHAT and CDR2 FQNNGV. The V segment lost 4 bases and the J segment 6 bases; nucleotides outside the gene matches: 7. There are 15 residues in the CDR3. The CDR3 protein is CASSSRLAGWQTQYF. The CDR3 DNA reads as TGTGCCAGCAGCTCTCGACTAGCGGGGTGGCAGACCCAGTACTTC.

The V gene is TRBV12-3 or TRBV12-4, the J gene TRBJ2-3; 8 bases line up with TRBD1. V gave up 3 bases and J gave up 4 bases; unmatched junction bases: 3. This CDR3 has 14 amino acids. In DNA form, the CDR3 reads TGTGCCAGCAGTTTCTGGACAGGGTCAGATACGCAGTATTTT. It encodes CASSFWTGSDTQYF.

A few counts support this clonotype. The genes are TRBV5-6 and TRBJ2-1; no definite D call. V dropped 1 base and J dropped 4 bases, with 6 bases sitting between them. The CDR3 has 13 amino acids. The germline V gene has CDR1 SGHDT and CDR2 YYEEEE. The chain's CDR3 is CASSLIRYNEQFF. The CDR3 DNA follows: TGTGCCAGCAGCTTGATCAGGTACAATGAGCAGTTCTTC.

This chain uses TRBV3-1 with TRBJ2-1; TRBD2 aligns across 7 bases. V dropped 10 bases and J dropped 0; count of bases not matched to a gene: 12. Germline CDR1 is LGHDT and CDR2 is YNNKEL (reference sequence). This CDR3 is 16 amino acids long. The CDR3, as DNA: TGTGCCACCAGAGGGGAGGGCTCGAGCTCCTACAATGAGCAGTTCTTC. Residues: CATRGEGSSSYNEQFF.

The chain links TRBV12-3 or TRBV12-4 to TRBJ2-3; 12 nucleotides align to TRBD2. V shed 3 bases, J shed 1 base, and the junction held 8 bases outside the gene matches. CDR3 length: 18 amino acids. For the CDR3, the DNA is TGTGCCAGCAGTTTTGGGCTAGCGGGGGGGCCCGGCACAGATACGCAGTATTTT. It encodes CASSFGLAGGPGTDTQYF.

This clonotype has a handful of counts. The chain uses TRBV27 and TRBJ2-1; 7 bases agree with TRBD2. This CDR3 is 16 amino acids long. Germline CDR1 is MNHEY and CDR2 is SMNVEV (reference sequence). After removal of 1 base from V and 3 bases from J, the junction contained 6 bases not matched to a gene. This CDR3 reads CASSLFTGGIYNEQFF. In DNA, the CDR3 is TGTGCCAGCAGTTTATTTACGGGGGGAATCTACAATGAGCAGTTCTTC.

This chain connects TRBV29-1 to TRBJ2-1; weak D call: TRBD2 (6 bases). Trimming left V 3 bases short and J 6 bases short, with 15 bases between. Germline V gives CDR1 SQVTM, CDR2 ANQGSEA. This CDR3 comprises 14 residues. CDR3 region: CSVDGGIRGNEQFF. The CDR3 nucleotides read TGCAGCGTTGATGGGGGGATCCGCGGCAATGAGCAGTTCTTC.

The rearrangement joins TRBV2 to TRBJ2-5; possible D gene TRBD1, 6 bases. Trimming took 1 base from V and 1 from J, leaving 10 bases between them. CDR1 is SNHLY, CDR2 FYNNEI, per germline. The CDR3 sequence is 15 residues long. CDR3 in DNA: TGTGCCAGCAGTGAAGAAGGGGGATCCCAAGAGACCCAGTACTTC. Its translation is CASSEEGGSQETQYF. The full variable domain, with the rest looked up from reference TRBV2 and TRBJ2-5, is EPEVTQTPSHQVTQMGQEVILRCVPISNHLYFYWYRQILGQKVEFLVSFYNNEISEKSEIFDDQFSVERPDGSNFTLKIRSTKLEDSAMYFCASSEEGGSQETQYFGPGTRLLVL.

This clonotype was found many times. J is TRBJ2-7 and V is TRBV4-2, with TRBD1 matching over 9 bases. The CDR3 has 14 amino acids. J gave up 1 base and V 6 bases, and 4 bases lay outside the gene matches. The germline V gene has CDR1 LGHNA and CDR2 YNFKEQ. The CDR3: CASSPGTGSYEQYF. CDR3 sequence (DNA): TGTGCCAGCAGTCCCGGGACAGGGTCCTACGAGCAGTACTTC.

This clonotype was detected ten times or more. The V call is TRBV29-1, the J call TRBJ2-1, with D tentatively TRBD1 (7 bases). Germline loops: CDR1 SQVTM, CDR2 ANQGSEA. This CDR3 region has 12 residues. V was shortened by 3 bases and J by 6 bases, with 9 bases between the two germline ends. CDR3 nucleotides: TGCAGCGTTGAGGAGGGGGCCAATGAGCAGTTCTTC. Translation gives CSVEEGANEQFF.